The text below deals with one T cell receptor beta chain. This record comes from a study of human T cells and chemical hapten exposure. The overall study: All through the roughly 23-week study, the scalp of each patient received diphenylcyclopropenone doses weekly. The variation in per-sample TCR yields arose mainly from small differences in pooled library volumes.

J gave up 11 bases and V 8 bases, and 11 bases lay outside the gene matches. The CDR3 has 11 amino acids. Germline V CDR1 and CDR2: SQVTM, ANQGSEA. Documented time point: patch test 1, 2 weeks after DPC sensitization. Treatment meaning: therapeutic diphenylcyclopropenone sensitization with weekly scalp DPC. TCRdb fed the RACE reads into MiXCR, producing one record per CDR3 protein. This table has under 85,000 distinct CDR3 sequences, over 9% appearing once. The chain employs TRBV29-1 and TRBJ1-1; 7 nucleotides align to TRBD1. The TCR comes from a woman in her 50s with alopecia areata. Some clones in this sample may be carry-over from other donors' samples. The material sequenced was whole blood, taken in connection with sensitization to the hapten diphenylcyclopropenone (DPC). As DNA, the CDR3 is TGCAGCACCGAGGAGACAGGGTCGGCTTTCTTT. Protein product: CSTEETGSAFF.